This T cell receptor beta chain derives from a study of shared clonotypes between healthy human individuals. Some clones are missing from TCRdb's copy, which holds only in-frame ones; the method was immunoSEQ multiplex PCR. The data show over 700,000 clones, roughly 72% seen once. V lost 2 bases, J lost 7 bases, and 10 bases stayed unmatched. This CDR3 is built from 17 residues. Germline CDR1 reads LNHDA; CDR2 reads SQIVND (reference sequence). This clone was counted a single time. This TCR was recovered from a woman aged 25 to 39 in good health. The chain couples TRBV19 to TRBJ2-1, with 11 bases identical to TRBD2. The material sequenced was memory CD4+ T cells sorted from blood. Subset noted: CD45RA-negative fraction. The CDR3 DNA follows: TGTGCCAGTAGTATACCCCCACTAGCGGGAGTGCTGAATGAGCAGTTCTTC. It is translated as CASSIPPLAGVLNEQFF.